The 27 T cell receptor beta chains presented below share a single source sample, sequenced in a study of regulatory T cells in long-lasting Graves disease. Sequencing libraries for TCR beta were prepared with iRepertoire HTBI primers and Arm-PCR of CDR3 regions. TCRdb reprocessed the multiplex PCR reads with MiXCR, giving one entry per CDR3 protein. This table holds almost 350,000 distinct CDR3 sequences, about 20% found once. Time point here: persistent/refractory GD, antithyroid drugs over 5 years with positive TRAb. PBMCs were the source of the RNA used for TCR sequencing. The sequencing used peripheral blood mononuclear cells (PBMCs), collected when the disease was refractory, from a patient treated with antithyroid drugs. The receptors here all came from a female donor with Graves disease.

At least ten counts were recorded for this clonotype. The rearrangement links TRBV20-1 to TRBJ1-4; D might be TRBD1 (5 bases). The V end lost 0 bases, the J end lost 7 bases, and 12 bases lay between the germline ends. This CDR3 has 14 amino acids. Germline V lookup: CDR1 DFQATT, CDR2 SNEGSKA (reference sequence). The CDR3: CSARDSGTGEKLFF. The DNA for the CDR3 is TGCAGTGCTAGAGATTCCGGGACCGGTGAAAAACTGTTTTTT.

This clonotype appeared a few times. The genes are TRBV30 and TRBJ2-7, with 11 bases matching TRBD1. Germline CDR1 and CDR2: GTSNPN and SVGIG (reference sequence). After removal of 8 bases from V and 4 bases from J, the junction contained 16 bases not matched to a gene. CDR3 length equals 16 residues. The CDR3 reads CAPSPPGDRGRYEQYF. Here the CDR3 DNA reads TGTGCCCCATCCCCGCCCGGGGACAGGGGGAGGTACGAGCAGTACTTC.

J is TRBJ1-2 and V is TRBV4-3; the D gene is possibly TRBD1 (6 bases). V was shortened by 2 bases and J by 0 bases, with 10 bases between the two germline ends. The CDR3 runs 15 residues. Germline CDR1 and CDR2: LGHNA and YSLEER. The CDR3 sequence is CASSQRGEANYGYTF. CDR3 DNA sequence: TGCGCCAGCAGCCAAAGGGGGGAAGCTAACTATGGCTACACCTTC.

Regarding this clonotype: It may be a read error: a sequence one base away is much more abundant. The genes are TRBV12-3 or TRBV12-4 and TRBJ1-1; D is unclear. The CDR3 is made up of 15 amino acids. V lost 1 base and J lost 3, with 12 bases in between. The CDR3 DNA reads TGTGCCAGCAGTTTAGGGGGTCTGACGTACACTGAAGCTTTCTTT. Translating it yields CASSLGGLTYTEAFF.

This clonotype was picked up many times. This rearrangement joins TRBV10-3 to TRBJ1-2; D gene ambiguous. Trimming pared 10 bases from V and 7 bases from J, leaving 19 bases between. Germline V gene lookup returns CDR1 ENHRY and CDR2 SYGVKD. CDR3 length: 13 amino acids. CDR3 sequence (DNA): TGTGCCACAGAGGCACCGGAGGAGGGTGGCTACACCTTC. Amino acid sequence: CATEAPEEGGYTF.

This clonotype appeared many times. This chain uses TRBV12-3 or TRBV12-4 with TRBJ2-7; D ambiguous. CDR3 length equals 15 residues. V shed 6 bases and J shed 3 bases, with 18 bases lying between them. The CDR3 DNA reads as TGTGCCAGCAGCCGCATTGGGGTTAACAACTACGAGCAGTACTTC. Its translation: CASSRIGVNNYEQYF.

This chain connects TRBV29-1 to TRBJ1-2, with D possibly being TRBD1 (5 bases). V lost 7 bases, J lost 6 bases, and 15 bases lay in between. CDR3 length: 12 amino acids. Germline lookup yields CDR1 SQVTM and CDR2 ANQGSEA. This CDR3 is CSASGTLHGYTF. The CDR3 DNA is TGCAGCGCCTCCGGGACGTTACATGGCTACACCTTC.

In its sample, this clonotype was seen many times. V and J are TRBV2 and TRBJ2-2; possible D gene TRBD1, 6 bases. Per the germline V gene, CDR1 is SNHLY and CDR2 is FYNNEI. CDR3 length: 15 amino acids. Trimming cost V 1 base and J 3 bases, with 9 bases left between them. CDR3: CASSEGGGYTGELFF. The CDR3 nucleotides are TGTGCCAGCAGTGAAGGAGGGGGTTACACCGGGGAGCTGTTTTTT.

This clonotype occurred many times. The V gene is TRBV2, the J gene TRBJ2-2; 8 positions agree with TRBD1. Germline V gene lookup returns CDR1 SNHLY and CDR2 FYNNEI. V was clipped by 8 bases and J by 3 bases; unmatched bases: 8. The CDR3 length is 15 residues. CDR3 in amino acids: CASERGQGYTGELFF. The CDR3 DNA reads TGTGCCAGCGAACGAGGACAGGGCTACACCGGGGAGCTGTTTTTT. Combining the CDR3 with reference TRBV2 and TRBJ2-2 gives the whole variable domain EPEVTQTPSHQVTQMGQEVILRCVPISNHLYFYWYRQILGQKVEFLVSFYNNEISEKSEIFDDQFSVERPDGSNFTLKIRSTKLEDSAMYFCASERGQGYTGELFFGEGSRLTVL.

This clonotype turned up a few times. The V gene is TRBV14, the J gene TRBJ2-5; 11 bases map to TRBD2. The CDR3 consists of 21 residues. CDR1 is SGHDN, CDR2 FVKESK, per germline. V shed 0 bases and J 3 bases; nucleotides not matched to a gene: 18. CDR3 in amino acids: CASSQDGTSGSIYQWEETQYF. The CDR3 bases are TGTGCCAGCAGCCAAGATGGCACTAGCGGGAGTATCTATCAATGGGAAGAGACCCAGTACTTC.

This clonotype was counted ten times or more. The chain has TRBV10-3 and TRBJ1-1; a weak D match, TRBD1 (5 bases). The CDR3 has 13 amino acids. Per germline, CDR1 ENHRY and CDR2 SYGVKD. V was shortened by 7 bases and J by 1 base, with 10 bases between the two germline ends. As DNA, the CDR3 is TGTGCCATCATGGGACGGCAGAACACTGAAGCTTTCTTT. Protein sequence: CAIMGRQNTEAFF.

This chain links TRBV9 with TRBJ2-3; D remains unclear. V dropped 0 bases and J dropped 1 base, with 9 bases sitting between them. CDR1 and CDR2 from the germline V gene are SGDLS and YYNGEE. The CDR3 is 15 residues long. DNA of the CDR3: TGTGCCAGCAGCGTAGAGGCTATGGGCACAGATACGCAGTATTTT. It encodes CASSVEAMGTDTQYF.

This clonotype was counted at least ten times. The rearrangement joins TRBV20-1 to TRBJ1-1; 7 positions match TRBD1. CDR3 length: 14 residues. Germline trimming cut 7 bases from V and 4 bases from J; bases unmatched to any gene: 12. Germline assignment: CDR1 DFQATT and CDR2 SNEGSKA (reference sequence). CDR3 protein: CSGIVTGRATEAFF. The CDR3 region has the DNA TGCAGTGGAATCGTGACAGGGAGGGCCACTGAAGCTTTCTTT.

The chain uses TRBV4-2 and TRBJ1-1; no definite D call. V lost 5 bases and J 0 bases, leaving 7 bases between the germline ends. This CDR3 has 13 amino acids. Per the germline V gene, CDR1 is LGHNA and CDR2 is YNFKEQ. As DNA, the CDR3 is TGTGCCAGCAGCGCGCCAATGAACACTGAAGCTTTCTTT. Amino acids: CASSAPMNTEAFF.

This clonotype appeared a few times. This sequence joins TRBV15 and TRBJ2-1; D ambiguous. V was cut by 3 bases and J by 1 base, with 4 bases left in between. The germline V gene has CDR1 LNHNV and CDR2 YYDKDF (reference sequence). The CDR3 spans 13 residues. The CDR3 region has the DNA TGTGCCACCAGCAGTGCGTCCTACAATGAGCAGTTCTTC. This encodes CATSSASYNEQFF.

The V gene is TRBV4-2, the J gene TRBJ1-2; the D gene is possibly TRBD1 (5 bases). The germline gives CDR1 LGHNA, CDR2 YNFKEQ. V lost 1 base, J lost 3 bases, and 15 bases lay in between. CDR3 length: 16 residues. The chain's CDR3 is CASSQAREGGYYGYTF. CDR3 DNA: TGTGCCAGCAGCCAAGCCAGGGAGGGAGGGTACTATGGCTACACCTTC.

Notes on this clonotype: A much bigger clone sits one base away, suggesting this may be a read error. The chain recombines TRBV2 with TRBJ1-1; D is perhaps TRBD1 (5 bases). The V end was cut by 7 bases, the J end by 3 bases, with 12 bases between. Per the germline V gene, CDR1 is SNHLY and CDR2 is FYNNEI. The CDR3 totals 13 residues. The CDR3 DNA is TGTGCCAGCAAGGCGGGGACGTACACTGAAGCTTTCTTT. Translating gives CASKAGTYTEAFF.

About this clonotype: A clone one base away is much larger, so this may be a read error. The rearrangement links TRBV12-3 or TRBV12-4 to TRBJ2-7, with 7 bases identical to TRBD1. V trimming: 3 bases; J trimming: 9 bases; junction bases outside the gene matches: 8. CDR3 length: 13 amino acids. CDR3 residues: CASSLRGQNGQYF. In DNA form, the CDR3 reads TGTGCCAGCAGTTTGAGGGGACAGAACGGGCAGTACTTC.

This clonotype showed up many times. The chain recombines TRBV3-1 with TRBJ1-5; D gene ambiguous. V gave up 5 bases and J gave up 4 bases, with 9 bases separating them. Per germline, CDR1 LGHDT and CDR2 YNNKEL (reference sequence). The CDR3 has 13 residues. The CDR3 sequence: CASSGRENQPQHF. As DNA, the CDR3 is TGTGCCAGCAGCGGACGGGAGAATCAGCCCCAGCATTTT. Combining the CDR3 with reference TRBV3-1 and TRBJ1-5 gives the whole variable domain DTAVSQTPKYLVTQMGNDKSIKCEQNLGHDTMYWYKQDSKKFLKIMFSYNNKELIINETVPNRFSPKSPDKAHLNLHINSLELGDSAVYFCASSGRENQPQHFGDGTRLSIL.

This clonotype was recorded at least ten times. The chain is built from TRBV6-2 or TRBV6-3 and TRBJ2-7; a weak D match, TRBD1 (7 bases). In germline, CDR1 is MNHEY, CDR2 SVGEGT. V was clipped by 0 bases and J by 3 bases, with 12 bases between them. There are 15 residues in the CDR3. The CDR3 spells CASSYSAQGGYEQYF. CDR3 nucleotides: TGTGCCAGCAGTTACTCGGCTCAGGGGGGCTACGAGCAGTACTTC.

The sample holds many counts of this clonotype. J is TRBJ1-6 and V is TRBV28; D is undetermined. The CDR3 totals 16 residues. Germline lookup yields CDR1 MDHEN and CDR2 SYDVKM. V was cut by 2 bases and J by 3 bases, with 11 bases left in between. The CDR3 reads CASSLDPGNYNSPLHF. The DNA for the CDR3 is TGTGCCAGCAGTTTAGACCCGGGAAACTATAATTCACCCCTCCACTTT.

The table lists this clonotype with many counts. This chain connects TRBV28 to TRBJ2-4; D is unclear. Germline CDR1 and CDR2: MDHEN and SYDVKM. The CDR3 sequence is 14 residues long. V was cut by 4 bases and J by 8 bases, with 15 bases left in between. The CDR3 spells CASSSIRSGYIQYF. DNA for the CDR3: TGTGCCAGCAGTTCAATCCGGAGTGGGTACATTCAGTACTTC. Supplemented by reference TRBV28 and TRBJ2-4, the full variable domain reads DVKVTQSSRYLVKRTGEKVFLECVQDMDHENMFWYRQDPGLGLRLIYFSYDVKMKEKGDIPEGYSVSREKKERFSLILESASTNQTSMYLCASSSIRSGYIQYFGAGTRLSVL.

This clonotype turned up a few times. Its ends do not fully match the called genes, so a read error is possible. V and J are TRBV19 and TRBJ2-2; D not resolved. This CDR3 comprises 13 residues. Germline CDR1 LNHDA, CDR2 SQIVND (reference sequence). The CDR3 here is CASSITNTGELFF. For the CDR3, the DNA is TGTGCCAGCAGTATCACGAACACCGGGGAGCTGTTTTTT. The variable domain in full, with the rest retrieved from reference TRBV19 and TRBJ2-2, is DGGITQSPKYLFRKEGQNVTLSCEQNLNHDAMYWYRQDPGQGLRLIYYSQIVNDFQKGDIAEGYSVSREKKESFPLTVTSAQKNPTAFYLCASSITNTGELFFGEGSRLTVL.

This clonotype was counted many times. The gene calls are TRBV7-2 and TRBJ2-7; TRBD2 agrees at 9 bases. The trim removed 4 bases at V and 11 bases at J, leaving 3 bases unmatched. Germline CDR1 is SGHTA and CDR2 is FQGNSA. The CDR3 sequence is 11 residues long. The CDR3 DNA reads TGTGCCAGCAGCTCGGGACTAGCAAAGTACTTC. Translation: CASSSGLAKYF.

This clonotype occurred many times. J is TRBJ1-1 and V is TRBV3-1, with unresolved D. Between the trimmed V and J ends, which lost 1 base and 1 base, there was a span of 10 bases. CDR3 length: 15 amino acids. Germline-derived CDR1 and CDR2 are LGHDT and YNNKEL (reference sequence). In DNA, the CDR3 is TGTGCCAGCAGCCAAGGGTGGAGTTCGAACACTGAAGCTTTCTTT. Protein sequence: CASSQGWSSNTEAFF.

The chain carries TRBV2 and TRBJ2-7; 10 bases line up with TRBD1. The V segment lost 6 bases and the J segment 2 bases; nucleotides outside the gene matches: 10. CDR3 length: 16 residues. Germline V gene data show CDR1 as SNHLY and CDR2 as FYNNEI. CDR3 bases: TGTGCCAGCAGCCAATTTCCCGGGACAGGGGCCTACGAGCAGTACTTC. Protein sequence: CASSQFPGTGAYEQYF. Supplemented by reference TRBV2 and TRBJ2-7, the full variable domain reads EPEVTQTPSHQVTQMGQEVILRCVPISNHLYFYWYRQILGQKVEFLVSFYNNEISEKSEIFDDQFSVERPDGSNFTLKIRSTKLEDSAMYFCASSQFPGTGAYEQYFGPGTRLTVT.

This clonotype appeared many times. The rearrangement links TRBV30 to TRBJ2-5; 11 nucleotides align to TRBD2. J was trimmed by 3 bases and V by 2 bases; bases with no gene match: 8. This CDR3 contains 16 residues. CDR1 and CDR2 (germline): GTSNPN, SVGIG (reference sequence). The CDR3 here is CAWSPQLTSGKETQYF. In DNA form, the CDR3 reads TGTGCCTGGAGTCCCCAGTTGACTAGCGGGAAAGAGACCCAGTACTTC.